This TCR beta chain was sequenced in a study of T cells in Graves' hyperthyroidism and ophthalmopathy. Study-wide background: Peripheral blood sampling occurred at initial diagnosis, before any treatment.

CDR1 MNHEY and CDR2 SMNVEV come from the germline V gene (reference sequence). The CDR3 runs 17 residues. V shed 5 bases, J shed 2 bases, and the junction held 10 bases outside the gene matches. Whole-study findings and limits: Researchers found most expanded thyroid clonotypes above 0.001 in blood as well.

Isolation of PBMCs was performed on 8.5 to 10 ml fresh peripheral blood. Notes on this clonotype: Its specificity is unknown.

TCR beta CDR3 region amplification was performed from RNA transcripts. The TCR CDR3 first-round RT-PCR relied on the HTBI primer set. TCRdb independently ran MiXCR on the multiplex PCR reads; one entry per CDR3 protein. The repertoire consists of some 250,000 distinct CDR3 sequences, with over 12% occurring once and the leading ten covering under 35%. The TCR comes from a woman in her forties or fifties with Graves' hyperthyroidism that later progressed to Graves' ophthalmopathy. The rearrangement joins TRBV27 to TRBJ2-3, with TRBD1 matching over 10 bases. Sequencing input: blood. The CDR3 here is CASSRSSGQGTTDTQYF. CDR3 DNA sequence: TGTGCCAGCAGTCGATCCTCGGGACAGGGGACCACAGATACGCAGTATTTT.